This T cell receptor (beta chain) was captured in a study of shared T cell receptors in the human thymus (dated by TCRdb to the early 2020s). With regard to the full study: The study investigated the way shared, self-reactive T-cell receptor alpha chains are produced in the human thymus.

The method was the immunoSEQ multiplex PCR assay. Sourced from immuneACCESS, this table was stored by TCRdb with only in-frame sequences that have V and J called. A share of the clones is absent; for the studies checked, an unresolved V gene accounts for under half, and the remainder has no known explanation. This sample lists 600,000 or so clones; 70% to 90% were detected once. The ten largest make up more than 0.009% of the sample. In this sample, this clone turned up a few times. The specificity of this receptor is unknown. Base qualities are not at hand, and no much larger clone is one base apart. Sequences LGHNT (CDR1) and FRNRAP (CDR2) are obtained from the germline V gene. V lost 1 base and J lost 1 base, and the count of bases not matched to a germline gene is 4. The CDR3, cysteine through phenylalanine, is 16 amino acids long. The retained sequence is limited to the CDR3, 48 bases, with the frame set at the first base.

The same data also contributed to another study, on human thymus T cells. Reported in the second study: Donors were immunologically healthy infants undergoing open corrective cardiac surgery for congenital heart defects in Finland. The thymus tissue came from surgical resects taken out during corrective cardiac surgery. Usage of V and J gene segments appeared to be biased in both the thymic and the peripheral blood repertoires. The related research reported highly overlapping thymic TCR repertoires among unrelated individuals. TCR alpha and beta repertoires from about eight infant thymus samples and four related peripheral blood samples were characterized in the study. Donor ages ranging from 7 to 244 days were recorded, and more than five male and a couple of female infants were included in the cohort. Thymocytes were released mechanically from tissue and stored at -70 °C as pellets of roughly 8.5-32 million cells. Genomic DNA was extracted from frozen cell pellets with a QIAsymphony instrument. The immunoSEQ multiplex PCR assay was used to amplify the TCRB and TCRAD loci from a standardized amount of quality-controlled genomic DNA. Amplicons spanned the V(D)J region at a length sufficient to cover the CDR3 and identify V and J genes. The commercial immunoSEQ service was used to sequence amplicons on an Illumina platform. Corrections for primer bias and sequencing errors followed previously described methods, while TCRAD and TCRB definitions were based on the IMGT database. Analysis of the repertoires was done with immunoSEQ Analyzer 3.0 and VDJTools and included basic statistics, V/J segment usage, diversity estimates, rarefaction and pairwise overlap. Chao1, ChaoE, Efron-Thisted, Shannon and inverse Simpson indices were used to estimate diversity, which was also estimated on datasets down-sampled to the smallest sample. Repertoire overlap was assessed by strict matching of CDR3 nucleotide sequence, V gene and J gene, and clustering was done by Jaccard-based multidimensional scaling. On average, roughly 890,000 unique TCRB clonotypes were obtained from thymus samples, compared with around 78,000 from blood samples.

The chain is encoded by TRBV12-5 joined to TRBJ2-7; 10 bases in the junction line up with TRBD2. The receptor comes from a boy under three years old with a congenital heart defect. Donor details come from another sample of the same person, matched by shared clones. Sequenced sample: thymocytes. The nucleotide sequence is TGTGCTAGTGGTTTGGCAGGACTAGCGGAGTCCTACGAGCAGTACTTC. Its product reads: CASGLAGLAESYEQYF.